The source of this T cell receptor beta chain is a study of cytomegalovirus exposure and HLA in healthy donors. The CDR3 spans 17 residues. The V and J ends lost 3 bases and 3 bases respectively, with 20 bases between them. Germline CDR1 and CDR2: SGHDT and YYEEEE. Sequencing was performed with immunoSEQ multiplex PCR; in TCRdb, only in-frame clones are kept and a portion is missing. The data show under 400,000 clones, roughly 89% seen once. The sequencing input was PBMCs. V usage is TRBV5-6 and J usage is TRBJ2-3, with D possibly TRBD1 on 6 matching bases. The sequence derives from a woman aged 18-29 years in good health and CMV-seronegative. The CDR3 protein is CASSWELQQGSTDTQYF. The CDR3 DNA follows: TGTGCCAGCAGCTGGGAACTCCAACAGGGCAGTACAGATACGCAGTATTTT.